One and the same sample provided the 19 T cell receptor beta chains below, sequenced in a study of cytomegalovirus exposure and HLA in healthy donors. The study ran its PCR with 60 Vbeta and 13 Jbeta primers. Libraries were prepared by immunoSEQ multiplex PCR; TCRdb keeps only in-frame clonotypes and omits some of them. The sample has roughly 190,000 clones, around 78% seen once; the top ten hold 2% to 2.5%. The material sequenced was PBMCs. All receptors derive from a woman aged 25 to 39 in good health and CMV-seropositive.

The chain is built from TRBV7-8 and TRBJ1-6; a possible D gene is TRBD1 (6 bases). Trimming stripped 3 bases from V and 0 bases from J, with 12 bases between. This CDR3 contains 17 residues. CDR1 SGHVS and CDR2 FQNEAQ come from the germline V gene. CDR3 in DNA: TGTGCCAGCAGCTTTAGGACAGACAGCTCCTATAATTCACCCCTCCACTTT. It translates to CASSFRTDSSYNSPLHF.

The chain has TRBV28 and TRBJ2-5, with 11 bases aligning to TRBD1. Germline V gene lookup returns CDR1 MDHEN and CDR2 SYDVKM. V shed 4 bases, J shed 5 bases, and the junction held 9 bases outside the gene matches. The CDR3 is made up of 16 amino acids. This chain's CDR3 is CASSSAGQGVRETQYF. In nucleotides, the CDR3 is TGTGCCAGCAGTTCCGCGGGACAGGGGGTACGGGAGACCCAGTACTTC. Looking up the rest from reference TRBV28 and TRBJ2-5 gives the full variable domain: DVKVTQSSRYLVKRTGEKVFLECVQDMDHENMFWYRQDPGLGLRLIYFSYDVKMKEKGDIPEGYSVSREKKERFSLILESASTNQTSMYLCASSSAGQGVRETQYFGPGTRLLVL.

The rearrangement links TRBV5-1 to TRBJ2-7; TRBD1 agrees at 11 bases. V dropped 4 bases and J dropped 2; count of bases not matched to a gene: 2. The length of the CDR3 is 14 residues. From germline, CDR1 is SGHRS and CDR2 YFSETQ. This CDR3 reads CASSTGQGAYEQYF. The CDR3, as DNA: TGCGCCAGCAGCACGGGACAGGGGGCCTACGAGCAGTACTTC. Combining the CDR3 with reference TRBV5-1 and TRBJ2-7 gives the whole variable domain KAGVTQTPRYLIKTRGQQVTLSCSPISGHRSVSWYQQTPGQGLQFLFEYFSETQRNKGNFPGRFSGRQFSNSRSEMNVSTLELGDSALYLCASSTGQGAYEQYFGPGTRLTVT.

The chain uses TRBV6-1 and TRBJ2-7, with 8 bases fitting TRBD1. The germline gives CDR1 MNHNS, CDR2 SASEGT. The CDR3 runs 15 residues. Trimming at V came to 7 bases and at J to 0 bases, leaving 8 bases not matched to a gene. The CDR3 DNA reads as TGTGCCAGCACCGTGGACAGGGTTAGCTCCTACGAGCAGTACTTC. This encodes CASTVDRVSSYEQYF.

A single count supports this clone. This sequence joins TRBV7-6 and TRBJ2-7; 11 bases align to TRBD2. Germline V gene sequence: CDR1 SGHVS, CDR2 FNYEAQ. Trimming removed 2 bases from V and 1 base from J; junction bases left unmatched: 7. The CDR3 covers 17 residues. CDR3 sequence reads: CASSLLGLAGGSYEQYF. In DNA, the CDR3 is TGTGCCAGCAGCTTATTGGGTTTAGCGGGAGGGTCCTACGAGCAGTACTTC.

This clone was seen just once. This chain joins TRBV4-1 and TRBJ1-2, with D possibly TRBD1 on 6 matching bases. The CDR3 loop spans 17 amino acids. V was cut by 0 bases and J by 1 base, with 15 bases left in between. CDR1 is MGHRA and CDR2 is YSYEKL in the germline V gene. Written as DNA, the CDR3 is TGCGCCAGCAGCCAAGAGTTCGGGACATCAAGTAACTATGGCTACACCTTC. Translating gives CASSQEFGTSSNYGYTF.

V usage is TRBV18 and J usage is TRBJ2-2; possible D gene TRBD1, 6 bases. Germline V lookup: CDR1 KGHSH, CDR2 LQKENI. V was trimmed by 2 bases and J by 5 bases, leaving 12 bases between them. CDR3 length: 15 residues. CDR3 bases: TGTGCCAGCTCACCAGGGCAGGGGAAAACCGGGGAGCTGTTTTTT. It specifies CASSPGQGKTGELFF. The whole variable domain, filled in from reference TRBV18 and TRBJ2-2, reads NAGVMQNPRHLVRRRGQEARLRCSPMKGHSHVYWYRQLPEEGLKFMVYLQKENIIDESGMPKERFSAEFPKEGPSILRIQQVVRGDSAAYFCASSPGQGKTGELFFGEGSRLTVL.

The chain combines TRBV19 with TRBJ1-2; perhaps TRBD1 as D (6 bases). The CDR3 consists of 14 residues. Looked up from germline, CDR1 is LNHDA and CDR2 is SQIVND (reference sequence). With 6 bases removed from V and 2 bases from J, the gap between germline ends came to 13 bases. The CDR3: CASRNRVPNYGYTF. CDR3 coding DNA: TGTGCCAGTAGAAACAGGGTTCCCAACTATGGCTACACCTTC.

The chain employs TRBV7-9 and TRBJ1-1; D is possibly TRBD1 (6 bases). The V gene lost 1 base and the J gene lost 11 bases, with 23 bases spanning the gap. The CDR3 has 16 amino acids. CDR1 and CDR2 from the germline V gene are SEHNR and FQNEAQ (reference sequence). In nucleotides, the CDR3 is TGTGCCAGCAGCTTAGGAGGGGTCAGGGGCTCAAGGCGGGCTTTCTTT. Its protein is CASSLGGVRGSRRAFF.

This clone appeared a few times. The V gene is TRBV9, the J gene TRBJ2-1; possible D gene TRBD1, 6 bases. The CDR3 covers 14 residues. V was trimmed by 0 bases and J by 6 bases, leaving 10 bases between them. The germline V gene has CDR1 SGDLS and CDR2 YYNGEE. CDR3 in DNA: TGTGCCAGCAGCGTAGTAGGACAGATCAATGAGCAGTTCTTC. Translation gives CASSVVGQINEQFF.

The J gene is TRBJ1-2, the V gene TRBV5-4; D might be TRBD1 (6 bases). Looked up from germline, CDR1 is SGHNT and CDR2 is YYREEE (reference sequence). The CDR3 consists of 14 residues. V was cut by 3 bases and J by 5 bases, with 14 bases left in between. This CDR3 is CASSSGQSSYGYTF. In DNA form, the CDR3 reads TGTGCCAGCAGCTCCGGACAGTCCTCTTATGGCTACACCTTC.

The chain combines TRBV19 with TRBJ2-7; a possible D gene is TRBD2 (5 bases). CDR1 and CDR2 from the germline V gene are LNHDA and SQIVND (reference sequence). Trimming stripped 5 bases from V and 0 bases from J, with 8 bases between. The CDR3 is 13 residues long. CDR3: CASSPGSSYEQYF. For the CDR3, the DNA is TGTGCCAGTAGTCCGGGGTCCTCCTACGAGCAGTACTTC.

The chain recombines TRBV23-1 with TRBJ1-1; perhaps TRBD1 as D (6 bases). TRBV23-1 is an ORF for which the function is uncertain. The CDR3 loop spans 16 amino acids. V lost 0 bases and J 4 bases, leaving 15 bases between the germline ends. DNA of the CDR3: TGCGCCAGCAGTCAATCCTTCGCCAGGGGCGGCACTGAAGCTTTCTTT. Translation gives CASSQSFARGGTEAFF.

The V call is TRBV15, the J call TRBJ2-7; 12 bases match TRBD1. From germline, CDR1 is LNHNV and CDR2 YYDKDF (reference sequence). The CDR3 totals 16 residues. V was pared by 3 bases and J by 2 bases, with 5 bases of the junction left unmatched. This chain's CDR3 is CATSRAGTGGPYEQYF. In DNA form, the CDR3 reads TGTGCCACCAGCAGGGCCGGGACAGGGGGCCCCTACGAGCAGTACTTC.

V is TRBV5-1 and J is TRBJ1-4; 9 bases line up with TRBD1. Germline-derived CDR1 and CDR2 are SGHRS and YFSETQ. This CDR3 contains 13 residues. After removal of 4 bases from V and 8 bases from J, the junction contained 3 bases not matched to a gene. Written as DNA, the CDR3 is TGCGCCAGCAGCACCGGACAGGGGGAAAAACTGTTTTTT. Protein: CASSTGQGEKLFF.

This clone was detected only once. The chain joins TRBV15 to TRBJ2-3; D uncertain. CDR1 and CDR2 (germline): LNHNV, YYDKDF (reference sequence). Between the trimmed V and J ends, which lost 0 bases and 6 bases, there was a span of 13 bases. The CDR3 loop spans 15 amino acids. In DNA, the CDR3 is TGTGCCACCAGCAGAGATCGTTCAGGAACGGATACGCAGTATTTT. This encodes CATSRDRSGTDTQYF. The whole variable domain, filled in from reference TRBV15 and TRBJ2-3, reads DAMVIQNPRYQVTQFGKPVTLSCSQTLNHNVMYWYQQKSSQAPKLLFHYYDKDFNNEADTPDNFQSRRPNTSFCFLDIRSPGLGDTAMYLCATSRDRSGTDTQYFGPGTRLTVL.

This clone appeared a single time. The J gene is TRBJ1-5, the V gene TRBV2; D call uncertain. Germline V CDR1 and CDR2: SNHLY, FYNNEI. The CDR3 totals 13 residues. Trimming took 6 bases from V and 4 from J, leaving 10 bases between them. The CDR3 reads CASRLEWNQPQHF. The CDR3 DNA is TGTGCCAGCAGACTCGAGTGGAATCAGCCCCAGCATTTT.

CDR3 sequence reads: CASSIDRGNTEAFF. The CDR3 DNA is TGTGCCAGTAGTATAGATCGGGGGAACACTGAAGCTTTCTTT. The chain has TRBV19 and TRBJ1-1; D call uncertain. V lost 0 bases, J lost 1 base, and 6 bases lay in between. The CDR3 totals 14 residues. Germline values: CDR1 LNHDA, CDR2 SQIVND (reference sequence).

This sequence joins TRBV7-2 and TRBJ2-2; the D is unclear. The V gene's germline CDR1 is SGHTA and CDR2 FQGNSA. The length of the CDR3 is 15 residues. V gave up 1 base and J gave up 1 base, with 7 bases separating them. The CDR3 coding sequence is TGTGCCAGCAGCTTAGTTGAGTGGAACACCGGGGAGCTGTTTTTT. It codes for CASSLVEWNTGELFF.